The T cell receptor beta chain described here comes from a study of shared clonotypes between healthy human individuals. The method was immunoSEQ multiplex PCR; TCRdb's version includes in-frame clones alone and lacks a portion of them. The sample shows hundreds of thousands of clones, around 78% of them seen only once. This clone was counted at least ten times. Germline lookup yields CDR1 MNHEY and CDR2 SMNVEV (reference sequence). The V end lost 3 bases, the J end lost 7 bases, and 9 bases lay between the germline ends. This CDR3 has 13 residues. This chain joins TRBV27 and TRBJ2-2, with D hard to call. This receptor was taken from a woman aged 40 to 50 in good health. Some clones in this sample may be carry-over from other donors' samples. The sequenced sample was PBMCs. Here the CDR3 DNA reads TGTGCCAGCAGTTTGGTCGTTGGCGGGGAGCTGTTTTTT. Its protein product is CASSLVVGGELFF.